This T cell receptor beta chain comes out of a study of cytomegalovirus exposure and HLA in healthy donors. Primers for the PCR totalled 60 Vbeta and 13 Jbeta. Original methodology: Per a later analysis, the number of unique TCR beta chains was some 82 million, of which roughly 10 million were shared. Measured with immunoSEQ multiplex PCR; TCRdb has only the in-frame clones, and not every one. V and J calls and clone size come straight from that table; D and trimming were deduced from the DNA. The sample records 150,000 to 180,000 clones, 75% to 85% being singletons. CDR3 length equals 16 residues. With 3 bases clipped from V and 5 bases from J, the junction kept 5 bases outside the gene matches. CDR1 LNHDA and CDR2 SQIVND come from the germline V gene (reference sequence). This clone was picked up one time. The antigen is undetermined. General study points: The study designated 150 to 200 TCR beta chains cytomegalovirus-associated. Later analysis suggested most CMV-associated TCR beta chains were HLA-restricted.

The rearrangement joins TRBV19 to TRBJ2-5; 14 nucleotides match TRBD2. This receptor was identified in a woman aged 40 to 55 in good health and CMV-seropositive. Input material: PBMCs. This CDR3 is CASSIARTSGGETQYF. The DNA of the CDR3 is TGTGCCAGTAGTATTGCCCGGACTAGCGGGGGGGAGACCCAGTACTTC.